The 9 T cell receptor beta chains below all came from one sample that was sequenced in a study of cytomegalovirus exposure and HLA in healthy donors. Vbeta (60) and Jbeta (13) primers were used in the PCR. TCRdb keeps only in-frame clones here, not all; method: immunoSEQ multiplex PCR. The sample gives roughly 130,000 clones, roughly 78% of which show up once; 1% is in the top ten. Sequencing input: PBMCs. These receptors all come from a man aged 40-49 years in good health and CMV-seronegative.

This chain links TRBV25-1 with TRBJ2-3; D is possibly TRBD1 (5 bases). The CDR3 is 14 residues long. V lost 5 bases, J lost 5 bases, and 14 bases lay in between. Per the germline V gene, CDR1 is MGHDK and CDR2 is SYGVNS. This chain's CDR3 is CASSSQYQGDTQYF. The DNA of the CDR3 is TGTGCCAGCAGTTCCCAGTACCAGGGAGATACGCAGTATTTT.

This chain links TRBV5-1 with TRBJ2-1; TRBD2 aligns across 7 bases. This CDR3 region has 15 residues. V gave up 3 bases and J gave up 4 bases; unmatched junction bases: 7. Germline CDR1 reads SGHRS; CDR2 reads YFSETQ. CDR3 amino acids: CASSYQREKYNEQFF. CDR3 nucleotides: TGCGCCAGCAGCTACCAGCGGGAAAAATACAATGAGCAGTTCTTC.

The chain uses TRBV5-1 and TRBJ2-7; the D gene is possibly TRBD1 (6 bases). Trimming removed 4 bases at V and 6 bases at J, with 11 bases between. The CDR3 extends over 12 amino acids. From germline, CDR1 is SGHRS and CDR2 YFSETQ. CDR3 nucleotide sequence: TGCGCCAGCAGCCTAGACAGGTCCGAGCAGTACTTC. Translated: CASSLDRSEQYF.

This clone has only one observation. One junction end disagrees with the germline gene, perhaps due to a read error. Other DNA sequences in this specimen translate into the identical CDR3. V gene TRBV6-6 combines with J gene TRBJ1-6; 8 bases map to TRBD1. This CDR3 comprises 15 residues. Germline V CDR1 and CDR2: MNHNY, SVGAGI (reference sequence). The CDR3 sequence: CASSYTGGNNSPLHF. Written as DNA, the CDR3 is TGTGCCAGCAGTTACACAGGGGGAAATAATTCCCCCCTCCACTTT.

This sequence joins TRBV2 and TRBJ2-2, with 11 bases lining up with TRBD1. Germline-derived CDR1 and CDR2 are SNHLY and FYNNEI. V lost 5 bases, J lost 7 bases, and 6 bases stayed unmatched. The CDR3 is made up of 15 amino acids. Here the CDR3 DNA reads TGTGCCAGCAGTTATGGACAGGGGGCGGGCGGGGAGCTGTTTTTT. Protein product: CASSYGQGAGGELFF.

The J gene is TRBJ2-7, the V gene TRBV6-6; 11 bases are shared with TRBD2. This CDR3 has 15 residues. The trim removed 6 bases at V and 2 bases at J, leaving 6 bases unmatched. From germline, CDR1 is MNHNY and CDR2 SVGAGI (reference sequence). CDR3 sequence: CASSRLAGGTYEQYF. The CDR3, as DNA: TGTGCCAGCAGCCGGCTAGCGGGGGGCACCTACGAGCAGTACTTC.

The rearrangement joins TRBV7-9 to TRBJ2-4, with D maybe TRBD2 (5 bases). V lost 2 bases to trimming and J lost 6 bases, with 8 bases between them. The CDR3 consists of 13 residues. Germline-derived CDR1 and CDR2 are SEHNR and FQNEAQ (reference sequence). The CDR3 region has the DNA TGTGCCAGCAGCTTAAGAGAGGGAAACATTCAGTACTTC. The encoded protein is CASSLREGNIQYF. The full variable domain, rest sourced from reference TRBV7-9 and TRBJ2-4, is DTGVSQNPRHKITKRGQNVTFRCDPISEHNRLYWYRQTLGQGPEFLTYFQNEAQLEKSRLLSDRFSAERPKGSFSTLEIQRTEQGDSAMYLCASSLREGNIQYFGAGTRLSVL.

The gene calls are TRBV28 and TRBJ1-2, with D possibly being TRBD1 (5 bases). The CDR3 is 13 amino acids. V shed 6 bases and J shed 2 bases, with 10 bases lying between them. Per germline, CDR1 MDHEN and CDR2 SYDVKM. CDR3 in amino acids: CASRMTVNYGYTF. The CDR3 region has the DNA TGTGCCAGCAGAATGACAGTGAACTATGGCTACACCTTC.

The chain uses TRBV10-1 and TRBJ2-1; 7 bases fit TRBD2. The trim removed 4 bases at V and 2 bases at J, leaving 8 bases unmatched. CDR1 WNHNN and CDR2 SYGVQD come from the germline V gene (reference sequence). This CDR3 is built from 16 residues. In DNA form, the CDR3 reads TGCGCCAGCAGTGGACCCCCGGGGGGAACCTACAATGAGCAGTTCTTC. Translated: CASSGPPGGTYNEQFF.